What follows are 7 T cell receptor beta chains derived from one specimen sequenced in a study of cytomegalovirus exposure and HLA in healthy donors (dated by TCRdb to about 2017). The library was made by the immunoSEQ multiplex PCR assay. TCRdb took over this immuneACCESS table, retaining in-frame rearrangements with V and J assigned. Such tables are incomplete; in checked studies, under half of the missing clones stem from an unresolved V gene, and the remainder is unexplained. The sample profile shows hundreds of thousands of clones; approximately 87% of them were found once. The leading ten clones occupy around 0.9% of the sample. Source material: PBMCs. The source of these receptors is a woman in her late teens or twenties in good health and CMV-seronegative.

This rearrangement joins TRBV7-8 to TRBJ1-2; D perhaps matches TRBD1 (6 bases). There are 14 residues in the CDR3. Trimming removed 7 bases from V and 3 bases from J, with 15 bases in between. Germline V gene lookup returns CDR1 SGHVS and CDR2 FQNEAQ. CDR3 nucleotides: TGTGCCAGCACAAAGGACAGCCCCGACTATGGCTACACCTTC. This gives the protein CASTKDSPDYGYTF.

The CDR3 spells CASSLLAQGLAGPYEQYF. In DNA, the CDR3 is TGTGCCAGCAGTTTACTAGCCCAGGGACTAGCGGGACCCTACGAGCAGTACTTC. This chain links TRBV28 with TRBJ2-7; 13 bases map to TRBD2. Trimming at V came to 2 bases and at J to 2 bases, leaving 9 bases not matched to a gene. The length of the CDR3 is 18 residues. Germline CDR1 is MDHEN and CDR2 is SYDVKM.

The chain links TRBV7-9 to TRBJ2-3; 14 bases fit TRBD2. The CDR3 is made up of 14 amino acids. Losses at the gene ends were 10 bases for V and 4 bases for J; bases not matched to a gene: 4. CDR1 and CDR2 (germline): SEHNR, FQNEAQ (reference sequence). The CDR3 region is CANQGLAGADTQYF. Written as DNA, the CDR3 is TGTGCCAACCAGGGACTAGCGGGAGCAGATACGCAGTATTTT.

J is TRBJ2-7 and V is TRBV9, with D perhaps TRBD1 (5 bases). The V gene lost 3 bases and the J gene lost 6 bases, with 19 bases spanning the gap. The CDR3 spans 15 residues. The germline gives CDR1 SGDLS, CDR2 YYNGEE. This CDR3 is CASSGNRSGPLEQYF. The CDR3 DNA follows: TGTGCCAGCAGCGGAAACAGGTCCGGGCCTCTCGAGCAGTACTTC.

CDR3 bases: TGTGCCAGCAGTCTAACAGGGATCGGCTACACCTTC. Translated, it gives CASSLTGIGYTF. The chain has TRBV6-5 and TRBJ1-2; the D gene is possibly TRBD1 (6 bases). The CDR3 consists of 12 residues. V lost 5 bases to trimming and J lost 8 bases, with 12 bases between them. The germline gives CDR1 MNHEY, CDR2 SVGAGI.

The rearrangement links TRBV2 to TRBJ2-1; no clear D. Germline V lookup: CDR1 SNHLY, CDR2 FYNNEI. The CDR3 is 8 residues long. The germline V and J ends were trimmed by 9 bases and 11 bases, with 5 bases remaining between them. In DNA, the CDR3 is TGTGCCAGTCCCAAGCAGTTCTTC. It is translated as CASPKQFF.

The chain has TRBV7-6 and TRBJ2-6, with a tentative D call TRBD1 (6 bases). Trimming left V 0 bases short and J 2 bases short, with 17 bases between. In germline, CDR1 is SGHVS, CDR2 FNYEAQ. The CDR3 is made up of 19 amino acids. CDR3 nucleotides: TGTGCCAGCAGCTTAGCAGTTGGCAGGGGAATCCCTGGGGCCAACGTCCTGACTTTC. It translates to CASSLAVGRGIPGANVLTF.